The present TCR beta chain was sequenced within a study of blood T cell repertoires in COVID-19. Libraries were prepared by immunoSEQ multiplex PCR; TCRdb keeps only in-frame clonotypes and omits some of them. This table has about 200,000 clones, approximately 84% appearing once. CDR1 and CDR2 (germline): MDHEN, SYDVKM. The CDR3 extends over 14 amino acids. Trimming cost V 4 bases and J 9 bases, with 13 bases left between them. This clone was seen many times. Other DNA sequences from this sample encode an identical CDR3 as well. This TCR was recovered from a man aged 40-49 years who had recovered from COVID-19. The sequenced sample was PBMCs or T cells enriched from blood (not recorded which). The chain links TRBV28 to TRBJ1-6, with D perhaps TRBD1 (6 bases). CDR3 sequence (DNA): TGTGCCAGCAGTTCGGGGGGAGGGGGTTCACCCCTCCACTTT. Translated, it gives CASSSGGGGSPLHF.